Listed here is a single T cell receptor beta chain. This sample stems from a study of technical replicates of blood from a few donors. Trimming left V 4 bases short and J 4 bases short, with 17 bases between. CDR1 is SQVTM and CDR2 is ANQGSEA in the germline V gene. The CDR3 contains 14 residues. Method: immunoSEQ multiplex PCR; TCRdb's copy keeps in-frame clones and lacks some. The repertoire holds about 44,000 clones, with about 96% as singletons. The V and J genes are TRBV29-1 and TRBJ2-7, with D perhaps matching TRBD2 (6 bases). This sequence originates from a human donor in good health. Sequenced sample: T cells isolated from PBMCs. The DNA of the CDR3 is TGCAGCGTTGGGCCGGGAGCGGAGTATTACGAGCAGTACTTC. It specifies CSVGPGAEYYEQYF.